Given below is one T cell receptor (beta chain) in context. Only in-frame clones appear in the TCRdb table, and some are missing; sequencing was by immunoSEQ multiplex PCR. In the table there are about 61,000 clones, 70% to 80% of which are singletons. This sample was taken from a study of blood T cell repertoires in COVID-19. Trimming cost V 6 bases and J 5 bases; bases outside gene matches: 7. CDR3 length equals 14 residues. CDR1 is SNHLY, CDR2 FYNNEI, per germline. This TCR derives from a man older than 75 with active or convalescent COVID-19. Sequencing was performed on peripheral blood. V gene TRBV2 combines with J gene TRBJ2-3; 8 bases align to TRBD2. CDR3 DNA: TGTGCCAGCAGCCCCGGGAGGGACCGAGATACGCAGTATTTT. The encoded protein is CASSPGRDRDTQYF.